This TCR beta chain emerged from a study of regulatory T cells in long-lasting Graves disease. General observations from the study: Among samples with persistent disease, TRBV28, TRBJ1-2 and TRBJ2-5 were favored.

There are a few counts of this clonotype. Its antigen is currently unknown. Germline V lookup: CDR1 SGHTA, CDR2 FQGTGA. The CDR3 loop spans 18 amino acids. The V gene lost 5 bases and the J gene lost 10 bases, with 27 bases spanning the gap. Time point given: newly diagnosed GD, antithyroid drugs for less than 3 months. There was RNA extracted from PBMCs, and the TCR library was made from it. EDTA tubes were used for drawing 8 to 9 milliliters of peripheral blood. Library construction for TCR beta used iRepertoire HTBI primers and Arm-PCR of CDR3 regions. In TCRdb, the multiplex PCR reads were re-called with MiXCR into one record per CDR3 protein. The table includes roughly 420,000 distinct CDR3 sequences, 15% to 20% detected once. This sample was shared with a second study, whose subject was T cells in Graves' hyperthyroidism and ophthalmopathy. This second study says: Patients aged 18 to 65 had newly diagnosed hyperthyroidism of under 2 months' duration. An initial round of RT-PCR targeting the TCR CDR3 relied on the HTBI primer set.

The chain uses TRBV7-3 and TRBJ1-6; weak D call: TRBD1 (5 bases). The source was peripheral blood mononuclear cells (PBMCs), collected at new diagnosis, from a patient treated with antithyroid drugs. The clonotype originates from a woman aged 25 to 45 with Graves disease. The chain's CDR3 is CASSPSLMTVRVRSPLHF. Here the CDR3 DNA reads TGTGCCAGCAGCCCATCTCTTATGACAGTTCGGGTTAGGTCACCCCTCCACTTT.